These T cell receptor beta chains were read from a single sample in a study of blood T cell repertoires in COVID-19. TCRdb's copy holds only in-frame clones and misses some; the assay was immunoSEQ multiplex PCR. The table shows about 220,000 clones, with about 79% occurring only once. Source material: peripheral blood. These receptors came from a man aged 50 or older with active or convalescent COVID-19. The CDR3 runs from the conserved cysteine through the conserved F or W. A D gene is named only where the DNA matches it firmly. Where a row states a size, it is once, few, many or the class of an expanded clone; other rows omit it.

j_gene,d_gene,abundance,v_gene,CDR3nt,CDR3aa
TRBJ2-5,TRBD1,.,TRBV18,TGTGCCAGCTCACCAACAGGGGGCCGTCAAGAGACCCAGTACTTC,CASSPTGGRQETQYF
TRBJ1-3,.,.,TRBV23-1,TGCGCCAGCAGTCAATCATATCGGGATACTGGAAACACCATATATTTT,CASSQSYRDTGNTIYF
TRBJ1-3,.,.,TRBV7-9,TGTGCCAGCAGCTTAAATCTGGGGGCCTACTCTGGAAACACCATATATTTT,CASSLNLGAYSGNTIYF
TRBJ1-5,TRBD1,.,TRBV27,TGTGCCAGCAGTACAGGGGGCTACCAGCCCCAGCATTTT,CASSTGGYQPQHF
TRBJ2-3,.,.,TRBV28,TGTGCCAGCAGTTTATTTGCGTTAGTAATCCGCACAGATACGCAGTATTTT,CASSLFALVIRTDTQYF
TRBJ2-3,.,few,TRBV7-2,TGTGCCAGCAGCCCCAGACGGCCCTCAAGCGCAGATACGCAGTATTTT,CASSPRRPSSADTQYF
TRBJ1-1,.,once,TRBV7-6,TGTGCCAGCAGCTCGGGGAGGGCGAACACTGAAGCTTTCTTT,CASSSGRANTEAFF
TRBJ2-1,TRBD1,.,TRBV3-1/TRBV3-2,TGTGCCAGCAGCCAACAGGGGGCAAGGAATGAGCAGTTCTTC,CASSQQGARNEQFF
TRBJ2-7,.,.,TRBV28,TGTGCCAGCAGTTTAGACAGCTACGAGCAGTACTTC,CASSLDSYEQYF
TRBJ1-1,.,.,TRBV29-1,TGCAGCGTTGCAGGGGCTGTCACTGAAGCTTTCTTT,CSVAGAVTEAFF
TRBJ1-2,.,few,TRBV11-2,TGTGCCAGCAGCTTAGCCGCCGAAGTGCTACCTAACTATGGCTACACCTTC,CASSLAAEVLPNYGYTF
TRBJ1-2,TRBD1,.,TRBV6-6,TGTGCCAGCAGTTACTCACAGGGGGCGCGGAATGGCTACACCTTC,CASSYSQGARNGYTF
TRBJ2-1,.,.,TRBV7-2,TGTGCCAGCAGCACGAGGGACAATGAGCAGTTCTTC,CASSTRDNEQFF
TRBJ1-1,TRBD1,.,TRBV4-3,TGCGCCAGCAGCCCCCAGGGGGTGTACGGCACTGAAGCTTTCTTT,CASSPQGVYGTEAFF
TRBJ2-7,TRBD1,.,TRBV28,TGTGCCAGCAGTTTAGGGACAGGGTACTACGAGCAGTACTTC,CASSLGTGYYEQYF
TRBJ2-3,TRBD1,.,TRBV2,TGTGCCAGCAGTTACGGGACAGGGGTCGCAGATACGCAGTATTTT,CASSYGTGVADTQYF
TRBJ1-6,.,.,TRBV5-8,TGTGCCAGCAGCTTGTCTCGGGGAGGGGTCGATTCACCCCTCCACTTT,CASSLSRGGVDSPLHF